These 23 T cell receptor beta chains share one sample of origin, sequenced in a study of cytomegalovirus exposure and HLA in healthy donors. PCR used 60 Vbeta primers and 13 Jbeta primers. TCRdb keeps only in-frame clones here, not all; method: immunoSEQ multiplex PCR. The repertoire includes around 150,000 clones, roughly 88% of them detected once, and about 6% sits in the top ten. Input material: PBMCs. The receptors derive from a man aged 50-60 years in good health and CMV-seropositive.

This clone was found many times. The rearrangement uses TRBV19 and TRBJ2-2; the D is unclear. Germline CDR1 and CDR2: LNHDA and SQIVND (reference sequence). The CDR3 consists of 11 residues. V lost 3 bases to trimming and J lost 8 bases, with 4 bases between them. CDR3 bases: TGTGCCAGTAGTATCCTAGGGGAGCTGTTTTTT. Its protein product is CASSILGELFF. The full variable domain, in which reference TRBV19 and TRBJ2-2 provide the parts outside the CDR3, is DGGITQSPKYLFRKEGQNVTLSCEQNLNHDAMYWYRQDPGQGLRLIYYSQIVNDFQKGDIAEGYSVSREKKESFPLTVTSAQKNPTAFYLCASSILGELFFGEGSRLTVL.

A note on this clone: The junction differs from germline at one of its ends, possibly a read error. V and J are TRBV7-7 and TRBJ2-3, with D possibly matching TRBD1 (7 bases). From germline, CDR1 is SSHAT and CDR2 FNYEAQ (reference sequence). CDR3 length: 14 amino acids. The CDR3 sequence: CASSLQGGQDTQYF. The CDR3 nucleotides read TGTGCTAGCAGCTTGCAGGGGGGTCAAGATACGCAGTATTTT.

This chain links TRBV10-3 with TRBJ1-2, with TRBD1 matching over 11 bases. Germline V lookup: CDR1 ENHRY, CDR2 SYGVKD. Trimming cost V 2 bases and J 2 bases; bases outside gene matches: 4. There are 16 residues in the CDR3. Here the CDR3 DNA reads TGTGCCATCAGTGAGCCCGGACAGGGGGCAAACTATGGCTACACCTTC. Protein: CAISEPGQGANYGYTF.

The V and J genes are TRBV6-5 and TRBJ1-2, with 9 bases lining up with TRBD1. CDR1 is MNHEY, CDR2 SVGAGI, per germline. The junction had 3 bases not matched to a gene; V was cut back by 6 bases and J by 4 bases. There are 13 residues in the CDR3. The CDR3 is CASRKGQGYGYTF. In DNA, the CDR3 is TGTGCCAGCAGAAAGGGACAGGGCTATGGCTACACCTTC.

The count of this clone is one. V and J are TRBV9 and TRBJ2-2; D not certain. The germline gives CDR1 SGDLS, CDR2 YYNGEE. The CDR3 has 15 residues. The germline V and J ends were trimmed by 4 bases and 5 bases, with 15 bases remaining between them. CDR3 DNA: TGTGCCAGCAGCCCAGATGGGCTTTTGACCGGGGAGCTGTTTTTT. Translated: CASSPDGLLTGELFF.

This rearrangement joins TRBV6-6 to TRBJ2-4, with D perhaps matching TRBD1 (6 bases). CDR1 MNHNY and CDR2 SVGAGI come from the germline V gene (reference sequence). This CDR3 has 14 residues. V dropped 5 bases and J dropped 5 bases, with 13 bases sitting between them. CDR3 nucleotides: TGTGCCAGCAGTAAACAGGGTTGGGAAAACATTCAGTACTTC. As protein: CASSKQGWENIQYF.

The chain has TRBV7-9 and TRBJ1-2; 8 bases fit TRBD1. This CDR3 is built from 14 residues. The junction had 4 bases not matched to a gene; V was cut back by 3 bases and J by 4 bases. Germline loops: CDR1 SEHNR, CDR2 FQNEAQ (reference sequence). The chain's CDR3 is CASSLRTGSYGYTF. The DNA for the CDR3 is TGTGCCAGCAGCTTGAGGACAGGGAGCTATGGCTACACCTTC.

The V call is TRBV5-5, the J call TRBJ2-7, with D hard to call. Germline loops: CDR1 SGHKS, CDR2 YYEKEE (reference sequence). The CDR3 is 12 residues long. V lost 3 bases and J lost 1, with 5 bases in between. CDR3 nucleotide sequence: TGTGCCAGCAGCTCCGAGTCCTACGAGCAGTACTTC. It is translated as CASSSESYEQYF.

The V call is TRBV4-1, the J call TRBJ2-1; 7 nucleotides align to TRBD2. Germline V gene data show CDR1 as MGHRA and CDR2 as YSYEKL. The CDR3 loop spans 16 amino acids. After removal of 0 bases from V and 6 bases from J, the junction contained 8 bases not matched to a gene. Here the CDR3 reads CASSQDSGLAANEQFF. The CDR3 DNA reads as TGCGCCAGCAGCCAAGATTCGGGGCTAGCGGCCAATGAGCAGTTCTTC.

The chain joins TRBV19 to TRBJ2-3; 10 nucleotides align to TRBD1. V was pared by 8 bases and J by 4 bases, with 3 bases of the junction left unmatched. CDR1 and CDR2 (germline): LNHDA, SQIVND (reference sequence). The CDR3 has 13 residues. CDR3 nucleotide sequence: TGTGCCAGTCGACAGGGGGCGGCAGATACGCAGTATTTT. Translated: CASRQGAADTQYF. The whole variable domain, remainder taken from reference TRBV19 and TRBJ2-3, is DGGITQSPKYLFRKEGQNVTLSCEQNLNHDAMYWYRQDPGQGLRLIYYSQIVNDFQKGDIAEGYSVSREKKESFPLTVTSAQKNPTAFYLCASRQGAADTQYFGPGTRLTVL.

This clone was counted once. The chain couples TRBV2 to TRBJ2-5; a possible D gene is TRBD2 (6 bases). Trimming stripped 6 bases from V and 0 bases from J, with 11 bases between. Germline lookup yields CDR1 SNHLY and CDR2 FYNNEI. The length of the CDR3 is 14 residues. The CDR3 bases are TGTGCCAGCAGCGCCGGGACTCACCAAGAGACCCAGTACTTC. Residues: CASSAGTHQETQYF.

This chain connects TRBV28 to TRBJ2-6; 10 bases match TRBD1. There are 17 residues in the CDR3. CDR1 is MDHEN and CDR2 is SYDVKM in the germline V gene. Trimming removed 5 bases from V and 4 bases from J; junction bases left unmatched: 8. Here the CDR3 reads CASSIRQGAQGANVLTF. CDR3 DNA: TGTGCCAGCAGTATTCGACAGGGGGCGCAAGGGGCCAACGTCCTGACTTTC.

The V call is TRBV7-8, the J call TRBJ1-2, with D possibly TRBD1 on 5 matching bases. The CDR3 consists of 16 residues. Trimming pared 5 bases from V and 2 bases from J, leaving 18 bases between. Germline V gives CDR1 SGHVS, CDR2 FQNEAQ. The CDR3 DNA sequence: TGTGCCAGCAGCCCGGGGGGTGAACCCACCAACTATGGCTACACCTTC. It is translated as CASSPGGEPTNYGYTF.

The V call is TRBV7-9, the J call TRBJ1-6, with TRBD1 matching 10 bases. CDR1 is SEHNR and CDR2 is FQNEAQ in the germline V gene (reference sequence). The CDR3 sequence is 15 residues long. The V segment lost 5 bases and the J segment 9 bases; nucleotides outside the gene matches: 7. The CDR3 region is CASSLGGQGVSPLHF. In DNA form, the CDR3 reads TGTGCCAGCAGCCTAGGAGGACAGGGGGTTTCACCCCTCCACTTT.

The chain has TRBV5-6 and TRBJ2-7, with D possibly TRBD2 on 6 matching bases. Germline V gene lookup returns CDR1 SGHDT and CDR2 YYEEEE. CDR3 length equals 14 residues. V shed 4 bases and J shed 0 bases, with 11 bases lying between them. CDR3 DNA sequence: TGTGCCAGCAGCCTCGGGGGTGTCTCCTACGAGCAGTACTTC. It encodes CASSLGGVSYEQYF.

This chain connects TRBV5-1 to TRBJ1-1, with a possible D match to TRBD1 (6 bases). This CDR3 spans 14 amino acids. The germline V gene encodes CDR1 SGHRS and CDR2 YFSETQ. Trimming took 0 bases from V and 8 from J, leaving 14 bases between them. The CDR3 loop reads CASSLGPRGGEAFF. As DNA, the CDR3 is TGCGCCAGCAGCTTGGGACCAAGGGGGGGGGAAGCTTTCTTT.

This chain links TRBV14 with TRBJ2-1; TRBD2 matches at 8 bases. CDR3 length: 14 residues. Germline V lookup: CDR1 SGHDN, CDR2 FVKESK. Trimming cost V 5 bases and J 5 bases; bases outside gene matches: 5. The CDR3 sequence is CASSTRGANNEQFF. Written as DNA, the CDR3 is TGTGCCAGCAGCACGCGGGGGGCCAACAATGAGCAGTTCTTC.

The chain is built from TRBV4-1 and TRBJ2-3, with 7 bases matching TRBD2. The V and J ends lost 3 bases and 2 bases, in that order; junction bases with no gene match: 8. Germline CDR1 MGHRA, CDR2 YSYEKL. The CDR3 consists of 16 residues. CDR3 sequence (DNA): TGCGCCAGCAGCCAGGCCGGGACTATCAACACAGATACGCAGTATTTT. Encoded protein: CASSQAGTINTDTQYF.

The genes are TRBV5-1 and TRBJ2-5; D may be TRBD1 (5 bases). The germline V gene encodes CDR1 SGHRS and CDR2 YFSETQ. The CDR3 covers 14 residues. Trimming took 2 bases from V and 2 from J, leaving 10 bases between them. CDR3 coding DNA: TGCGCCAGCAGCTTAACGACAGTTCAAGAGACCCAGTACTTC. Translating it yields CASSLTTVQETQYF.

The chain uses TRBV5-1 and TRBJ2-3, with TRBD2 identical over 12 bases. With 0 bases clipped from V and 6 bases from J, the junction kept 8 bases outside the gene matches. Germline-derived CDR1 and CDR2 are SGHRS and YFSETQ. The CDR3 spans 17 residues. The CDR3 bases are TGCGCCAGCAGCTTGGGCCCTAGCGGGGGGGCAGATGATACGCAGTATTTT. This encodes CASSLGPSGGADDTQYF. The whole variable domain, filled in from reference TRBV5-1 and TRBJ2-3, reads KAGVTQTPRYLIKTRGQQVTLSCSPISGHRSVSWYQQTPGQGLQFLFEYFSETQRNKGNFPGRFSGRQFSNSRSEMNVSTLELGDSALYLCASSLGPSGGADDTQYFGPGTRLTVL.

This clone was detected only a few times. The gene calls are TRBV2 and TRBJ1-4; TRBD1 agrees at 7 bases. This CDR3 is 17 amino acids long. Looked up from germline, CDR1 is SNHLY and CDR2 is FYNNEI. V trimming: 4 bases; J trimming: 0 bases; junction bases outside the gene matches: 8. The CDR3 spells CASSAYEGTATNEKLFF. The CDR3 DNA is TGTGCCAGCAGTGCCTACGAGGGGACAGCAACTAATGAAAAACTGTTTTTT.

This rearrangement joins TRBV6-1 to TRBJ1-6; TRBD1 matches 10 bases. The V and J ends lost 4 bases and 1 base, in that order; junction bases with no gene match: 4. From germline, CDR1 is MNHNS and CDR2 SASEGT. The CDR3 is made up of 17 amino acids. The CDR3, as DNA: TGTGCCAGCAGTGCAGGACAGGGGGGATCCTATAATTCACCCCTCCACTTT. Translated, it gives CASSAGQGGSYNSPLHF.

Points on this clone: This sample includes further DNA sequences coding for the same CDR3. The CDR3 loop is CASSKDSSYEQYF. CDR3 DNA: TGTGCCAGCAGTAAGGACAGCTCCTACGAGCAGTACTTC. This chain links TRBV25-1 with TRBJ2-7; D possibly corresponds to TRBD1 (6 bases). Trimming removed 5 bases at V and 0 bases at J, with 8 bases between. CDR1 is MGHDK, CDR2 SYGVNS, per germline. The CDR3 sequence is 13 residues long.